This TCR beta chain was identified in a study of blood T cell repertoires in COVID-19. On the study more broadly: The United States, Italy and Spain supplied acute and convalescent COVID-19 samples.

Seattle participants joined during active infection and were tracked over time. Methods used by the authors: Estimates of nucleated cell counts were drawn from the amplification of reference gene primers. TCRdb's table, derived via immunoSEQ multiplex PCR, lists solely in-frame clones and lacks some. Clone size and the V and J calls come from that table; the DNA yielded D and trimming. This repertoire shows 210,000 or so clones, over 80% found once; its top ten account for roughly 1.2%. Germline V gene sequence: CDR1 LNHDA, CDR2 SQIVND (reference sequence). The CDR3 extends over 15 amino acids. V dropped 3 bases and J dropped 1; count of bases not matched to a gene: 4. This clone was observed once.

The V gene is TRBV19, the J gene TRBJ1-1; 8 bases match TRBD1. This TCR derives from a woman in her twenties or thirties with COVID-19, enrolled during active disease. Sample: peripheral blood. The DNA of the CDR3 is TGTGCCAGTAGTATTGTGGACAGGGAGAACACTGAAGCTTTCTTT. This sequence encodes CASSIVDRENTEAFF.